The 17 T cell receptor beta chains listed next were all sequenced from one sample in a study of graft-versus-host responses after intestinal transplantation. The antigens of these receptors remain unknown. This table comes from immunoSEQ multiplex PCR, and its TCRdb copy is limited to in-frame clones, with some not included. The sample comprises approximately 79,000 clones, about four fifths of which are singletons, and 0.65% to 0.95% rests with the top ten. The specimen was unstimulated CD4+ T cells sorted from spleen or lymph node cells, collected before intestinal transplant. The source is a human donor who received an intestinal transplant.

The J gene is TRBJ1-1, the V gene TRBV5-5, with D unclear. CDR1 is SGHKS, CDR2 YYEKEE, per germline (reference sequence). Trimming took off 5 bases at V and 1 base at J, with 9 bases between the two ends. The CDR3 has 13 amino acids. In DNA, the CDR3 is TGTGCCAGCAGGCGGGATACGAACACTGAAGCTTTCTTT. Protein sequence: CASRRDTNTEAFF.

This rearrangement joins TRBV28 to TRBJ2-7, with 16 bases matching TRBD2. Trimming removed 0 bases from V and 5 bases from J; junction bases left unmatched: 4. The CDR3 is 17 amino acids. The germline CDR1 and CDR2 sequences are MDHEN and SYDVKM. CDR3: CASSLWGTSGGADEQYF. In nucleotides, the CDR3 is TGTGCCAGCAGTTTATGGGGGACTAGCGGGGGGGCAGACGAGCAGTACTTC.

This CDR3 is CASSRTGRGYTF. Here the CDR3 DNA reads TGTGCCAGCAGTCGGACAGGGAGAGGCTACACCTTC. The chain uses TRBV6-1 and TRBJ1-2; 8 positions match TRBD1. CDR3 length: 12 residues. V lost 5 bases, J lost 8 bases, and 4 bases stayed unmatched. Germline loops: CDR1 MNHNS, CDR2 SASEGT.

J is TRBJ1-2 and V is TRBV20-1; tentatively, D is TRBD1 (5 bases). Germline CDR1 reads DFQATT; CDR2 reads SNEGSKA (reference sequence). This CDR3 spans 10 amino acids. Trimming shortened V by 3 bases and J by 8 bases, and 7 bases separated the two germline ends. The CDR3 sequence: CSASDRGYTF. The CDR3 DNA is TGCAGTGCTAGCGACAGAGGCTACACCTTC.

The table lists this clone with a few counts. The chain employs TRBV6-6 and TRBJ1-2, with D maybe TRBD1 (6 bases). This CDR3 has 12 residues. Germline CDR1 is MNHNY and CDR2 is SVGAGI (reference sequence). The ends were cut back, 4 bases at V and 7 bases at J, with 10 bases in the middle. DNA of the CDR3: TGTGCCAGCAGTTTAGGGGGGGCTGGCTACACCTTC. It translates to CASSLGGAGYTF.

J is TRBJ1-5 and V is TRBV28; 7 nucleotides align to TRBD1. Per the germline V gene, CDR1 is MDHEN and CDR2 is SYDVKM. Germline trimming cut 6 bases from V and 3 bases from J; bases unmatched to any gene: 5. The CDR3 covers 14 residues. The DNA of the CDR3 is TGTGCCAGCAGAACAGGGGCCGACAATCAGCCCCAGCATTTT. Its translation is CASRTGADNQPQHF.

This chain joins TRBV30 and TRBJ2-7; tentative D call: TRBD2 (6 bases). The ends were cut back, 3 bases at V and 3 bases at J, with 18 bases in the middle. The CDR3 contains 15 residues. In germline, CDR1 is GTSNPN, CDR2 SVGIG (reference sequence). The CDR3 region is CAWRSPGTGHYEQYF. Written as DNA, the CDR3 is TGTGCCTGGAGATCCCCCGGGACTGGACACTACGAGCAGTACTTC.

This chain joins TRBV4-1 and TRBJ1-5; 7 bases agree with TRBD1. The germline V gene has CDR1 MGHRA and CDR2 YSYEKL. The CDR3 consists of 18 residues. J lost 0 bases, V lost 0 bases, and 8 bases had no gene match. The CDR3, as DNA: TGCGCCAGCAGCCAAGATGGCGACAGGGCTTATAGCAATCAGCCCCAGCATTTT. This codes for CASSQDGDRAYSNQPQHF.

The chain links TRBV18 to TRBJ2-2; D perhaps matches TRBD2 (5 bases). Trimming left V 3 bases short and J 3 bases short, with 14 bases between. CDR1 and CDR2 (germline): KGHSH, LQKENI. CDR3 length: 16 amino acids. CDR3 DNA sequence: TGTGCCAGCTCACCGCGGAGCCAGAGGGACACCGGGGAGCTGTTTTTT. Residues: CASSPRSQRDTGELFF.

The chain joins TRBV10-3 to TRBJ1-5; possible D gene TRBD1, 5 bases. Trimming took off 1 base at V and 6 bases at J, with 13 bases between the two ends. This CDR3 has 15 amino acids. Germline V lookup: CDR1 ENHRY, CDR2 SYGVKD. The CDR3 region has the DNA TGTGCCATCAGTGAGTTACGGGGGACGGGTCAGCCCCAGCATTTT. Protein sequence: CAISELRGTGQPQHF.

The chain couples TRBV7-8 to TRBJ2-7; a weak D match, TRBD1 (5 bases). CDR1 and CDR2 (germline): SGHVS, FQNEAQ. V gave up 5 bases and J gave up 3 bases, with 11 bases separating them. The length of the CDR3 is 13 residues. Here the CDR3 reads CASSLSTDYEQYF. Written as DNA, the CDR3 is TGTGCCAGCAGCCTTTCGACAGACTACGAGCAGTACTTC.

This clone was counted a single time. CDR3 bases: TGTGCCAGCAGTTATTTTGGCCTCCCCCAAGAGACCCAGTACTTC. Amino acid sequence: CASSYFGLPQETQYF. The gene calls are TRBV27 and TRBJ2-5; no reliable D call. The CDR3 consists of 15 residues. Per germline, CDR1 MNHEY and CDR2 SMNVEV (reference sequence). The V end was cut by 4 bases, the J end by 1 base, with 13 bases between.

In its sample, this clone was seen once. The rearrangement uses TRBV11-1 and TRBJ2-5; 9 nucleotides line up with TRBD1. This CDR3 comprises 17 residues. CDR1 is SGHAT, CDR2 FQDESV, per germline (reference sequence). V was pared by 2 bases and J by 3 bases, with 10 bases of the junction left unmatched. The CDR3 protein is CASSLRSRRTGEETQYF. The CDR3 DNA reads TGTGCCAGCAGCTTAAGGTCTCGTAGGACAGGGGAAGAGACCCAGTACTTC.

J is TRBJ2-2 and V is TRBV28, with a possible D match to TRBD1 (6 bases). The germline V and J ends were trimmed by 6 bases and 2 bases, with 13 bases remaining between them. CDR3 length equals 15 residues. The germline CDR1 and CDR2 sequences are MDHEN and SYDVKM. The CDR3 DNA reads TGTGCCAGCAGCCGAGGGGGACAAAACACCGGGGAGCTGTTTTTT. This translates into CASSRGGQNTGELFF. The full variable domain, completed using reference TRBV28 and TRBJ2-2, is DVKVTQSSRYLVKRTGEKVFLECVQDMDHENMFWYRQDPGLGLRLIYFSYDVKMKEKGDIPEGYSVSREKKERFSLILESASTNQTSMYLCASSRGGQNTGELFFGEGSRLTVL.

This chain connects TRBV6-1 to TRBJ2-1; 11 bases fit TRBD2. Looked up from germline, CDR1 is MNHNS and CDR2 is SASEGT. Unmatched junction bases numbered 9, after V lost 0 bases and J lost 8 bases. The CDR3 spans 17 residues. The CDR3 DNA reads TGTGCCAGCAGTGAAGCGGCGACTAGCGGGGTACGCTATGAGCAGTTCTTC. Translation gives CASSEAATSGVRYEQFF.

The chain is built from TRBV1 and TRBJ2-5; the DNA was not compared with TRBD2, the D call given in the table. TRBV1 is a recognized pseudogene. The CDR3 extends over 15 amino acids. CDR3 sequence: CTSSLLAGGIKTQYF. Here the CDR3 DNA reads TGCACCAGCAGTCTACTAGCGGGGGGGATTAAGACCCAGTACTTC.

In this sample, this clone turned up a few times. The V call is TRBV28, the J call TRBJ1-1; D might be TRBD1 (5 bases). The CDR3 loop spans 14 amino acids. With 9 bases removed from V and 1 base from J, the gap between germline ends came to 15 bases. Per the germline V gene, CDR1 is MDHEN and CDR2 is SYDVKM. The CDR3: CASLGGRANTEAFF. The CDR3 DNA is TGTGCCAGTTTGGGCGGCAGGGCGAACACTGAAGCTTTCTTT. The full variable domain, completed using reference TRBV28 and TRBJ1-1, is DVKVTQSSRYLVKRTGEKVFLECVQDMDHENMFWYRQDPGLGLRLIYFSYDVKMKEKGDIPEGYSVSREKKERFSLILESASTNQTSMYLCASLGGRANTEAFFGQGTRLTVV.